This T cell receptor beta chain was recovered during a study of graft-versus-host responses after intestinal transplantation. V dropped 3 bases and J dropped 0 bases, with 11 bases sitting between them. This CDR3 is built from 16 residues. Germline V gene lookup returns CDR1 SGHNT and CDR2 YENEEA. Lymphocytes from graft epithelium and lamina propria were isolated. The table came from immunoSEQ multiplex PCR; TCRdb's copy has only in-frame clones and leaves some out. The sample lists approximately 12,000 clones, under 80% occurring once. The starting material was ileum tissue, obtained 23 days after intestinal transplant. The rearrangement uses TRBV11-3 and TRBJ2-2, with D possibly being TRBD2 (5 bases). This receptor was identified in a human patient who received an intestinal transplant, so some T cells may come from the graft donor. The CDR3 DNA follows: TGTGCCAGCAGCTTTCGGGGTTCCGCGAACACCGGGGAGCTGTTTTTT. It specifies CASSFRGSANTGELFF.